These 2 T cell receptor beta chains share one sample of origin, sequenced in a study of blood T cell repertoires in COVID-19. Produced via immunoSEQ multiplex PCR; TCRdb's table is partial and in-frame only. The repertoire has about 230,000 clones, about nine tenths of them found once; the top ten carry roughly 4%. The specimen sequenced was PBMCs or T cells enriched from blood (not recorded which). Receptor source: a woman aged 30 to 39 with acute COVID-19.

The chain carries TRBV28 and TRBJ2-3; 9 bases line up with TRBD1. V lost 5 bases, J lost 0 bases, and 3 bases stayed unmatched. CDR3 length: 15 amino acids. Germline V gene sequence: CDR1 MDHEN, CDR2 SYDVKM. The CDR3 DNA is TGTGCCAGCAGTCGCGACAGGGGGAGCACAGATACGCAGTATTTT. This encodes CASSRDRGSTDTQYF.

The genes are TRBV11-2 and TRBJ2-5, with TRBD2 identical over 15 bases. The CDR3 covers 17 residues. The junction had 9 bases not matched to a gene; V was cut back by 5 bases and J by 5 bases. Germline CDR1 is SGHAT and CDR2 is FQNNGV. The CDR3 reads CASSPGLAGGPAETQYF. CDR3 nucleotide sequence: TGTGCCAGCAGCCCCGGACTAGCGGGGGGGCCGGCGGAGACCCAGTACTTC. The variable domain in full, with the rest retrieved from reference TRBV11-2 and TRBJ2-5, is EAGVAQSPRYKIIEKRQSVAFWCNPISGHATLYWYQQILGQGPKLLIQFQNNGVVDDSQLPKDRFSAERLKGVDSTLKIQPAKLEDSAVYLCASSPGLAGGPAETQYFGPGTRLLVL.